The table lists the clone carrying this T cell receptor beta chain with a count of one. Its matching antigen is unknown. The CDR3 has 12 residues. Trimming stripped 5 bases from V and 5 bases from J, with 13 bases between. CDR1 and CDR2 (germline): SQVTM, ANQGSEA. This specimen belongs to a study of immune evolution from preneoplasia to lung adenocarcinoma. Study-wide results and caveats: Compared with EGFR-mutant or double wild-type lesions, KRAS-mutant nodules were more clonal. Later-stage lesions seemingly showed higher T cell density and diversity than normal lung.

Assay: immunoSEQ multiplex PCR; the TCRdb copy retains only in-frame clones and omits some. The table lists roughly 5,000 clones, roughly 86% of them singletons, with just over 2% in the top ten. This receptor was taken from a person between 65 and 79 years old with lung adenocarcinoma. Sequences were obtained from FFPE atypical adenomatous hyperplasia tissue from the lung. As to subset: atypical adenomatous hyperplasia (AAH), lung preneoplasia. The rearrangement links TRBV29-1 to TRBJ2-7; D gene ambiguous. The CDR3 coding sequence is TGCAGCGTTTCACCGGGCGTCAACGAGCAGTACTTC. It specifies CSVSPGVNEQYF.